This T cell receptor (beta chain) is from a study of early T cells in non-severe SARS-CoV-2 infection. Study context: Sequencing was performed on bulk RNA from unsorted whole blood, leaving chains unpaired.

There are 15 residues in the CDR3. Germline V gene data show CDR1 as SGHTA and CDR2 as FQGNSA. V lost 5 bases and J lost 4, with 17 bases in between. This clonotype was seen ten or more times. TCRdb ran MiXCR on the 5' RACE reads and lists one entry per CDR3 protein. The sample has tens of thousands of distinct CDR3 sequences; 4.9% are singletons. The material sequenced was whole blood. The sequence came from an adult who was a healthcare worker with PCR-confirmed SARS-CoV-2 infection or an uninfected control (not recorded which). J is TRBJ1-2 and V is TRBV7-2; D is possibly TRBD1 (5 bases). This CDR3 reads CASSPRGGELYGYTF. CDR3 nucleotide sequence: TGTGCCAGCAGCCCCCGGGGCGGCGAACTCTATGGCTACACCTTC.